This T cell receptor beta chain emerged from a study of neurological immune-mediated disorders. General study findings and limits: Among 34 multiple sclerosis patients, 18 had repertoires that phylogenetic grouping placed in one related-CDR3 cluster, a possible signature.

Ten or more counts support this clonotype. What it binds is unknown. This CDR3 has 14 amino acids. Germline CDR1 reads DFQATT; CDR2 reads SNEGSKA (reference sequence). Trimming removed 3 bases from V and 5 bases from J, with 17 bases in between. TCRdb reanalysed the 5' RACE reads using MiXCR and keeps one entry per CDR3 protein. This sample has about 26,000 distinct CDR3 sequences, with about 3.1% found just once. The TCR sequence derives from a woman aged 25 to 39 with multiple sclerosis. Sample: PBMCs. The chain carries TRBV20-1 and TRBJ2-7, with D hard to call. The CDR3 loop reads CSASPPQRTHEQYF. DNA for the CDR3: TGCAGTGCTAGTCCGCCTCAACGGACCCACGAGCAGTACTTC.